The present TCR beta chain was sequenced within a study of blood T cell repertoires in COVID-19. Across the study: The cDNA or gDNA used as material had been derived from T cells, B-cell-depleted T cells, or PBMCs.

This CDR3 has 17 amino acids. Trimming removed 4 bases from V and 2 bases from J; junction bases left unmatched: 8. Per the germline V gene, CDR1 is MNHEY and CDR2 is SMNVEV (reference sequence). Profiled with immunoSEQ multiplex PCR; TCRdb holds only in-frame clones, not every one. Of approximately 210,000 clones listed, about 91% are singletons. The sample taken for sequencing was peripheral blood. The source is a man aged 18 to 30 with active or convalescent COVID-19. The gene calls are TRBV27 and TRBJ2-6, with TRBD2 matching over 7 bases. In DNA form, the CDR3 reads TGTGCCAGCAGTTCCCAGCGGGATATCGCTGGGGCCAACGTCCTGACTTTC. Its translation is CASSSQRDIAGANVLTF.